The 13 T cell receptor beta chains listed next were all sequenced from one sample in a study of T cells in Graves' hyperthyroidism and ophthalmopathy. Amplification of TCR beta CDR3 regions used RNA as the template. A set of HTBI primers served as the primers for a first-round RT-PCR of the TCR CDR3. TCRdb analysed the multiplex PCR reads with MiXCR anew, one entry per CDR3 protein. Among more than 300,000 distinct CDR3 sequences listed, about a sixth were seen once. The sample consisted of blood. The receptors were gathered from a woman in her thirties with Graves' hyperthyroidism that later progressed to Graves' ophthalmopathy.

The table lists this clonotype with many counts. The genes are TRBV20-1 and TRBJ1-1, with D perhaps TRBD1 (5 bases). The CDR3 covers 12 residues. V was clipped by 6 bases and J by 0 bases, with 8 bases between them. Germline V lookup: CDR1 DFQATT, CDR2 SNEGSKA (reference sequence). The CDR3 nucleotides are TGCAGTGCGCAGGGCGTGAACACTGAAGCTTTCTTT. Translation: CSAQGVNTEAFF.

The chain is built from TRBV13 and TRBJ2-1; TRBD2 matches at 8 bases. The CDR3 contains 18 residues. In germline, CDR1 is PRHDT, CDR2 FYEKMQ (reference sequence). Unmatched junction bases numbered 8, after V lost 1 base and J lost 0 bases. The CDR3, as DNA: TGTGCCAGCAGCTTAGAGGAGGCGGGGGGATCCTCCTACAATGAGCAGTTCTTC. Its translation: CASSLEEAGGSSYNEQFF.

This clonotype was seen many times. The rearrangement links TRBV28 to TRBJ1-5; 9 nucleotides match TRBD1. CDR1 MDHEN and CDR2 SYDVKM come from the germline V gene. Trimming removed 3 bases from V and 11 bases from J; junction bases left unmatched: 11. The CDR3 loop spans 15 amino acids. The CDR3 region is CASSFGTGRIGSQHF. The DNA for the CDR3 is TGTGCCAGCAGTTTCGGGACAGGGAGGATTGGGTCCCAGCATTTT.

The chain couples TRBV15 to TRBJ1-3; TRBD1 agrees at 7 bases. CDR1 and CDR2 (germline): LNHNV, YYDKDF (reference sequence). The V gene end was trimmed by 1 base and the J gene end by 0 bases; junction bases not matched to a gene: 3. This CDR3 region has 16 residues. CDR3 DNA sequence: TGTGCCACCAGCAGAGGGGGGACAGTCTCTGGAAACACCATATATTTT. Protein: CATSRGGTVSGNTIYF.

This clonotype was seen at least ten times. V gene TRBV20-1 combines with J gene TRBJ1-1; D gene uncertain. V lost 0 bases and J 0 bases, leaving 11 bases between the germline ends. CDR1 and CDR2 (germline): DFQATT, SNEGSKA (reference sequence). The CDR3 runs to 15 residues. Written as DNA, the CDR3 is TGCAGTGCTAGAGAATCTCGGACGGTGAACACTGAAGCTTTCTTT. It codes for CSARESRTVNTEAFF.

This clonotype was observed many times. The gene calls are TRBV5-1 and TRBJ1-1, with D tentatively TRBD1 (5 bases). Germline lookup yields CDR1 SGHRS and CDR2 YFSETQ. The CDR3 loop spans 13 amino acids. V was shortened by 3 bases and J by 3 bases, with 9 bases between the two germline ends. Here the CDR3 reads CASSSLGDTEAFF. The CDR3 bases are TGCGCCAGCAGCTCCCTAGGGGACACTGAAGCTTTCTTT.

This clonotype was detected many times. The DNA for the CDR3 is TGTGCCAGCAGCTCGGGGGGCGGGATAGAGACCCAGTACTTC. As protein: CASSSGGGIETQYF. The rearrangement uses TRBV5-4 and TRBJ2-5, with D possibly TRBD2 on 7 matching bases. The CDR3 contains 14 residues. Per germline, CDR1 SGHNT and CDR2 YYREEE (reference sequence). Between the trimmed V and J ends, which lost 3 bases and 4 bases, there was a span of 13 bases.

This clonotype was found many times. The CDR3 region is CASSNTGYEQYF. The CDR3, as DNA: TGTGCCAGCAGTAATACAGGTTACGAGCAGTACTTC. This chain joins TRBV28 and TRBJ2-7, with D tentatively TRBD1 (5 bases). This CDR3 has 12 amino acids. Germline values: CDR1 MDHEN, CDR2 SYDVKM. V gave up 5 bases and J gave up 4 bases, with 9 bases separating them.

This clonotype was seen only a few times. The chain has TRBV12-3 or TRBV12-4 and TRBJ1-5; no reliable D call. Trimming shortened V by 1 base and J by 0 bases, and 13 bases separated the two germline ends. The CDR3 has 17 residues. CDR3 sequence reads: CASSLVGGSYSNQPQHF. The CDR3 nucleotides are TGTGCCAGCAGTTTAGTTGGAGGGAGCTATAGCAATCAGCCCCAGCATTTT.

This clonotype was detected many times. This chain connects TRBV24-1 to TRBJ2-1; 8 nucleotides align to TRBD2. The CDR3 runs 14 residues. V was clipped by 1 base and J by 6 bases; unmatched bases: 1. Germline V CDR1 and CDR2: KGHDR, SFDVKD. CDR3 residues: CATSDFSGSNEQFF. The CDR3 bases are TGTGCCACCAGTGATTTCAGCGGGAGCAATGAGCAGTTCTTC.

The chain is built from TRBV24-1 and TRBJ1-2; D possibly corresponds to TRBD1 (5 bases). Germline CDR1 is KGHDR and CDR2 is SFDVKD. The CDR3 length is 13 residues. Trimming took off 2 bases at V and 4 bases at J, with 7 bases between the two ends. The CDR3 protein is CATSDSGAYGYTF. The CDR3 bases are TGTGCCACCAGTGATTCCGGGGCCTATGGCTACACCTTC.

V usage is TRBV12-3 or TRBV12-4 and J usage is TRBJ2-7; D ambiguous. The CDR3 sequence is 13 residues long. V was trimmed by 9 bases and J by 0 bases, leaving 12 bases between them. The CDR3 DNA follows: TGTGCCAGTGCGGCACCAAGCTCCTACGAGCAGTACTTC. Protein product: CASAAPSSYEQYF.

This clonotype occurred many times. The J gene is TRBJ2-3, the V gene TRBV28; a weak D match, TRBD2 (6 bases). This CDR3 is built from 15 residues. V was clipped by 2 bases and J by 4 bases, with 13 bases between them. CDR1 is MDHEN and CDR2 is SYDVKM in the germline V gene. Here the CDR3 reads CASSLKLAWADTQYF. CDR3 DNA: TGTGCCAGCAGTTTAAAACTAGCTTGGGCAGATACGCAGTATTTT. The full variable domain, with the rest looked up from reference TRBV28 and TRBJ2-3, is DVKVTQSSRYLVKRTGEKVFLECVQDMDHENMFWYRQDPGLGLRLIYFSYDVKMKEKGDIPEGYSVSREKKERFSLILESASTNQTSMYLCASSLKLAWADTQYFGPGTRLTVL.